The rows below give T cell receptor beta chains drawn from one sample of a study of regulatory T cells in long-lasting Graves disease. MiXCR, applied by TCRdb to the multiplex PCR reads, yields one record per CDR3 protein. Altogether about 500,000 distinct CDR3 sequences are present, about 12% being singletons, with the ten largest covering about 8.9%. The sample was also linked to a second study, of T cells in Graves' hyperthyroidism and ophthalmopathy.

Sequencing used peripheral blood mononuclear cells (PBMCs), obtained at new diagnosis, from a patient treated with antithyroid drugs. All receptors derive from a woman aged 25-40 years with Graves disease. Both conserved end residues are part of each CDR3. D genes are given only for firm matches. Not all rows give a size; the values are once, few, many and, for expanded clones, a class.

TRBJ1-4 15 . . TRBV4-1 CASSQEGQGWEKLFF TGCGCCAGCAGCCAAGAAGGGCAGGGCTGGGAAAAACTGTTTTTT
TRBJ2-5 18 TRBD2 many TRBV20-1 CSAHWTNLAGGGQETQYF TGCAGTGCCCACTGGACAAACCTAGCGGGAGGGGGTCAAGAGACCCAGTACTTC
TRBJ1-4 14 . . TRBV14 CASSQFGAGEKLFF TGTGCCAGCAGCCAATTTGGGGCAGGAGAAAAACTGTTTTTT
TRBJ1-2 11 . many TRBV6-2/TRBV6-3 CASSNRPGYTF TGTGCCAGCAGTAACCGGCCAGGCTACACCTTC
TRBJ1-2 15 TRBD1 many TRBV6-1 CASTSRAGGVYGYTF TGTGCCAGCACAAGTAGGGCAGGGGGCGTCTATGGCTACACCTTC
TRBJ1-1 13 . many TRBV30 CAWRDPGGTEAFF TGTGCCTGGAGAGACCCCGGAGGCACTGAAGCTTTCTTT
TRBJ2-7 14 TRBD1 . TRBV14 CASSQEQGYYEQYF TGTGCCAGCAGCCAAGAACAGGGGTACTACGAGCAGTACTTC
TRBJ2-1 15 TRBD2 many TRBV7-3 CASSRGTSGSYEQFF TGTGCCAGCAGCCGGGGGACTAGCGGGTCTTATGAGCAGTTCTTC
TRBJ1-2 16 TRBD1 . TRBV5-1 CASSLVSLTGKNGYTF TGCGCCAGCAGCTTGGTTTCTCTGACAGGGAAGAATGGCTACACCTTC
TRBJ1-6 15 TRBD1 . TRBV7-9 CASTPGQGYNSPLHF TGTGCCAGCACCCCGGGACAGGGCTATAATTCACCCCTCCACTTT
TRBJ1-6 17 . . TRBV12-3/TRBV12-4 CASSLLPWQGTASPLHF TGTGCCAGCAGTTTACTTCCCTGGCAGGGTACGGCTTCACCCCTCCACTTT
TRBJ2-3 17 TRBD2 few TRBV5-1 CASSSKTSGRAGDTQYF TGCGCCAGCAGCTCGAAAACTAGCGGGAGGGCCGGGGATACGCAGTATTTT
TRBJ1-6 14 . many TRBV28 CASSLVQGGSPLHF TGTGCCAGCAGTTTAGTCCAGGGAGGCTCACCCCTCCACTTT
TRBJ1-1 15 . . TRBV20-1 CSAPLRGHVGTEAFF TGCAGTGCGCCACTCCGGGGTCACGTAGGGACTGAAGCTTTCTTT
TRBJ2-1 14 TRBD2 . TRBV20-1 CSARFSGSVNEQFF TGCAGTGCTAGATTTAGCGGGAGTGTAAATGAGCAGTTCTTC
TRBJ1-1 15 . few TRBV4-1 CASSPSRSLRTEAFF TGCGCCAGCAGCCCCTCTCGGAGCCTGAGGACTGAAGCTTTCTTT
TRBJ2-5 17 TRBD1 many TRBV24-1 CATSDENTTGVLETQYF TGTGCCACCAGTGATGAAAATACTACAGGGGTATTGGAGACCCAGTACTTC
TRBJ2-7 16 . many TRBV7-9 CASSLEGSPHSYEQYF TGTGCCAGCAGCTTAGAAGGGAGCCCGCACTCCTACGAGCAGTACTTC
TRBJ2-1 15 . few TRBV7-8 CASSLVGLLYNEQFF TGTGCCAGCAGCTTAGTAGGTCTACTGTACAATGAGCAGTTCTTC
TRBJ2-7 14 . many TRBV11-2 CASSSSRGTYEQYF TGTGCCAGCAGCTCCTCACGGGGGACCTACGAGCAGTACTTC
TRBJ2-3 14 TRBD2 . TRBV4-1 CASSPRTSGREQYF TGCGCCAGCAGCCCCCGAACGTCAGGGAGGGAGCAGTATTTT
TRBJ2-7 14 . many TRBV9 CASSVSSASYEQYF TGTGCCAGCAGCGTGTCTAGCGCTTCCTACGAGCAGTACTTC
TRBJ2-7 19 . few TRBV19 CASSFHPGPKEGGAYEQYF TGTGCCAGTAGTTTTCACCCGGGACCGAAGGAAGGAGGGGCCTACGAGCAGTACTTC
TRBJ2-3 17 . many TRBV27 CASSFARFAGSTDTQYF TGTGCCAGCAGTTTTGCCCGTTTCGCGGGTTCAACAGATACGCAGTATTTT